This is a list of T cell receptor beta chains from one sample in a study of T cell responses to AZD1222 COVID-19 vaccine. Assay: immunoSEQ multiplex PCR; the TCRdb copy retains only in-frame clones and omits some. The sample holds around 100,000 clones, roughly 87% seen once. Sequencing was performed on peripheral blood, taken on day 0 of AZD1222 vaccination. The source is an adult in good health. Both conserved end residues are part of each CDR3. The order of the fields is V gene, J gene, clone size, D gene, CDR3 DNA, CDR3 protein. The D gene is left open where the match is weak. Expanded clones are given a class, and other clones once, few, many or no size at all.

V: TRBV5-1
J: TRBJ1-1
size: .
D: .
DNA: TGCGCCAGCAGCTTGGCCACGATGAACACTGAAGCTTTCTTT
CDR3: CASSLATMNTEAFF

V: TRBV7-2
J: TRBJ1-1
size: .
D: .
DNA: TGTGCCAGCAGCTTAAGCACAGGGAACACTGAAGCTTTCTTT
CDR3: CASSLSTGNTEAFF

V: TRBV29-1
J: TRBJ1-2
size: .
D: .
DNA: TGCAGCGGCACTACGGGACACCTTTTTGGCTACACCTTC
CDR3: CSGTTGHLFGYTF

V: TRBV10-2
J: TRBJ2-2
size: .
D: .
DNA: TGCGCCAGCAGTGACACCACGCCGCGCGGGGAGCTGTTTTTT
CDR3: CASSDTTPRGELFF

V: TRBV28
J: TRBJ1-5
size: few
D: TRBD1
DNA: TGTGCCAGCAGTTTACTGGCAGGGGGCCTTCAGCCCCAGCATTTT
CDR3: CASSLLAGGLQPQHF

V: TRBV30
J: TRBJ2-1
size: .
D: TRBD2
DNA: TGTGCCTGGAGTACGGGACTAGCGGCAGCGAATGAGCAGTTCTTC
CDR3: CAWSTGLAAANEQFF

V: TRBV7-6
J: TRBJ2-5
size: .
D: .
DNA: TGTGCCAGCAGCTTAGCGCGGGGCCCCCAAGAGACCCAGTACTTC
CDR3: CASSLARGPQETQYF

V: TRBV5-1
J: TRBJ2-7
size: .
D: TRBD2
DNA: TGCGCCAGCAGATTGATAGCGGGGCAGTACTACGAGCAGTACTTC
CDR3: CASRLIAGQYYEQYF

V: TRBV19
J: TRBJ1-5
size: .
D: TRBD1
DNA: TGTGCCAGTAAACCGACAGGGCTAGCGAGCAATCAGCCCCAGCATTTT
CDR3: CASKPTGLASNQPQHF

V: TRBV11-2
J: TRBJ2-7
size: .
D: .
DNA: TGTGCCAGCAGCTTAGGGTCGGGTTCCTACGAGCAGTACTTC
CDR3: CASSLGSGSYEQYF

V: TRBV28
J: TRBJ2-2
size: once
D: TRBD1
DNA: TGTGCCAGCAGACAGGGGGCCGGGGAGCTGTTTTTT
CDR3: CASRQGAGELFF

V: TRBV19
J: TRBJ2-1
size: .
D: .
DNA: TGTGCCAGTTCCCCGTCCTCTGAGCAGTTCTTC
CDR3: CASSPSSEQFF

V: TRBV5-1
J: TRBJ2-7
size: .
D: TRBD2
DNA: TGCGCCAGCAGCACCGGACTAGCGGAACCACACGAGCAGTACTTC
CDR3: CASSTGLAEPHEQYF

V: TRBV5-4
J: TRBJ1-1
size: .
D: .
DNA: TGTGCCAGCAGTTCATCTTTGTTCAGGTACGCGATAAACACTGAAGCTTTCTTT
CDR3: CASSSSLFRYAINTEAFF

V: TRBV5-1
J: TRBJ2-7
size: .
D: .
DNA: TGCGCCAGCAGCAGAGGGGCGGGCTCCTACGAGCAGTACTTC
CDR3: CASSRGAGSYEQYF

V: TRBV4-1
J: TRBJ1-2
size: .
D: .
DNA: TGCGCCAGCAGCCAAGAAGGGCAGGGAGTAACCCAGCGTGACTACACCTTC
CDR3: CASSQEGQGVTQRDYTF

V: TRBV10-2
J: TRBJ1-1
size: .
D: .
DNA: TGCGCCAGCAGTGTCTCACGGAACACTGAAGCTTTCTTT
CDR3: CASSVSRNTEAFF

V: TRBV19
J: TRBJ2-7
size: .
D: TRBD1
DNA: TGTGCCAGTAGCCCGGGACAGGGGACCTACGAGCAGTACTTC
CDR3: CASSPGQGTYEQYF

V: TRBV3-1/TRBV3-2
J: TRBJ1-1
size: .
D: .
DNA: TGTGCCAGCAGCTCTACACCGAACACTGAAGCTTTCTTT
CDR3: CASSSTPNTEAFF

V: TRBV6-5
J: TRBJ2-1
size: .
D: .
DNA: TGTGCCAGCAGCCCCGAGTGGCCGAGAGAGCAGTTCTTC
CDR3: CASSPEWPREQFF